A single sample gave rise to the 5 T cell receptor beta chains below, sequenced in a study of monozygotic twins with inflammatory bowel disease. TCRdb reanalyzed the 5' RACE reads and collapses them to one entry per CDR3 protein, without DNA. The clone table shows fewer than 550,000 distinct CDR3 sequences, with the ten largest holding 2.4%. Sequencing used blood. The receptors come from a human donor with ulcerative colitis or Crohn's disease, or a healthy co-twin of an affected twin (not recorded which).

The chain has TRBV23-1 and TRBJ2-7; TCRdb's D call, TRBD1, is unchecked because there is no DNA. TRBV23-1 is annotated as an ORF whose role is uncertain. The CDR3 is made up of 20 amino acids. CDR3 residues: CASSQSSLGTAKTSSYEQYF.

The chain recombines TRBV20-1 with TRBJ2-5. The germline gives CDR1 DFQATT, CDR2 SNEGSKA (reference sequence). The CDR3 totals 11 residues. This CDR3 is CSAQTQETQYF.

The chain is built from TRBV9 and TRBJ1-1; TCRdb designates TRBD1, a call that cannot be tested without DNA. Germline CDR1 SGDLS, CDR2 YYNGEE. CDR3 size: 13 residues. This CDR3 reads CASTPIGGTEAFF.

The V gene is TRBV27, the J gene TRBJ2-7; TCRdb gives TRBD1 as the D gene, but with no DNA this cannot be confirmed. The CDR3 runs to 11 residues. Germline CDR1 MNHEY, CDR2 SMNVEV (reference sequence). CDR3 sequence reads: CASSQGSEQYF.

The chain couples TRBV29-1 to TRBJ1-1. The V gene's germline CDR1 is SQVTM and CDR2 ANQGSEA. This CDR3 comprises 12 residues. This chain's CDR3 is CSVDLANTEAFF.